This TCR beta chain comes out of a study of T-cell memory formation after mild COVID-19 listed by TCRdb under 2021. Concerning the study at large: TCR sequence clusters from the two donors were found to be largely donor specific. In two donors, T-cell clones that expanded and contracted after mild COVID-19 were tracked by sequencing TCRalpha and TCRbeta repertoires over time. The cohort was made up of two young adult volunteers, one female and one male, who were previously healthy.

About this clonotype: Its specific antigen is unknown. Base qualities are not provided; no much larger clone lies one nucleotide away.

Overall study results and their limits: The study included only a couple of mild cases, and larger cohorts that include severe cases with pre-infection samples were judged to be necessary. Some responding clones were detected in pre-infection memory, suggesting pre-existing cross-reactive memory T cells joined the SARS-CoV-2 response. Whether the second-wave clones peaking on day 37 were SARS-CoV-2 specific was not confirmed. Contracting CD4+ clones turned up mainly in the CM and EM memory subsets, whereas EMRA was where CD8+ clones were enriched. Clones contracting from day 15 to 85 had balanced CD4/CD8 phenotypes, while a second wave expanding from day 15 to 37 was biased towards CD4+.

The cysteine opens and the phenylalanine closes a CDR3 of 18 amino acids. The only DNA kept is the CDR3, 54 bases in frame from the first base. CDR1 and CDR2, looked up from the germline V gene, are SGHRS and YFSETQ. At the junction V is shortened by 1 base and J by 2 bases; bases outside the gene matches: 15. Ficoll-Paque density gradient centrifugation was the method used to isolate PBMCs. Data came from an Illumina NovaSeq 6000. cDNA libraries for TCRalpha and TCRbeta were prepared by 5'RACE using constant-segment primers, with sample barcodes and unique molecular identifiers added. RNA was extracted from every sample with Trizol reagent. The libraries were amplified in two PCR steps, and the second step added a second sample barcode and Illumina TruSeq adapters. Libraries were sequenced on an Illumina NovaSeq with 2 x 150 bp paired-end reads. As for how the authors treated the data: With migec v1.2.7, reads were demultiplexed and then collapsed into UMI-guided consensus sequences. Using mixcr v2.1.11, UMI consensuses were aligned to TRA and TRB V and J templates and then assembled into clonotypes. A clonotype was counted as expanded or contracted only if both edgeR and NoisET called the change significant, with noise models trained on biological replicates. For edgeR calls, a false discovery rate-adjusted p below 0.01 and a log2 fold-change threshold of 1 were applied. As an exploratory analysis of dynamics, max-normalized trajectories of the 1000 most abundant clonotypes were examined by PCA with hierarchical clustering. Separately sequenced CD4+ and CD8+ repertoires were used to assign a CD4 or CD8 phenotype to each responding clone. TCRdb took the public reads, trimmed them with fastp at Q25, ran MiXCR for clone calling and kept in-frame beta chains. All rows with the same CDR3 protein become a single entry with the most common DNA and genes. The authors' filters were not applied to this entry. The sample profile shows 550,000 to 600,000 distinct CDR3 sequences; roughly 20% of them were found once. Under 8.5% of the sample goes to the ten largest clones.

The receptor was derived from an adult woman who had mild COVID-19 (a few samples of this study predate the infection). The sample titles of this study are shuffled in the database, so cell type and time point are left out; the donor was told from shared clones. Sequenced material: PBMCs or a T cell subset sorted from them (not recorded which). The chain joins TRBV5-1 to TRBJ2-7, with TRBD2 identical over 7 junction bases. The CDR3 amino acid sequence is: CASSLTWEGSFATYEQYF. The DNA sequence is TGCGCCAGCAGCTTGACGTGGGAGGGCTCCTTCGCAACCTACGAGCAGTACTTC.